The clone carrying this T cell receptor beta chain was seen only a few times. The data were obtained in a study of T cell responses to AZD1222 COVID-19 vaccine. Sequencing used immunoSEQ multiplex PCR; TCRdb keeps in-frame clones, though not all of them. This table holds approximately 150,000 clones, 90% found once. J gave up 6 bases and V 4 bases, and 7 bases lay outside the gene matches. The germline V gene encodes CDR1 LNHDA and CDR2 SQIVND (reference sequence). The CDR3 sequence is 16 residues long. Sample: peripheral blood, taken 28 days after the second dose of the MenACWY control vaccine. The TCR sequence derives from an adult who received the MenACWY meningococcal vaccine as a control. The chain has TRBV19 and TRBJ1-5, with 12 bases matching TRBD1. CDR3 nucleotides: TGTGCCAGTAGTACCCCGGGACAGGGGGCTGTTCAGCCCCAGCATTTT. It encodes CASSTPGQGAVQPQHF.